These T cell receptor beta chains were read from a single sample in a study of blood T cell repertoires in COVID-19. Here immunoSEQ multiplex PCR was the method, and the copy in TCRdb shows in-frame clones only, minus some. The sample lists about 75,000 clones, 60% to 85% occurring once. The sequenced sample consisted of peripheral blood. The receptors were sampled from a woman aged 80 or over with active or convalescent COVID-19. The CDR3 runs from the conserved cysteine through the conserved F or W. A D gene is named only where the DNA matches it firmly. Size is omitted from some rows. Given values are once, few, many or a class for expanded clones.

J: TRBJ2-7
size: .
D: .
V: TRBV28
CDR3: CASSLWGHYEQYF
DNA: TGTGCCAGCAGTTTATGGGGACACTACGAGCAGTACTTC

J: TRBJ1-5
size: many
D: .
V: TRBV19
CDR3: CASSIGQGQPQHF
DNA: TGTGCCAGTAGTATAGGGCAGGGACAGCCCCAGCATTTT

J: TRBJ2-7
size: .
D: .
V: TRBV7-2
CDR3: CASSLVGEASYEQYF
DNA: TGTGCCAGCAGCTTAGTGGGAGAAGCCTCCTACGAGCAGTACTTC

J: TRBJ1-5
size: .
D: .
V: TRBV20-1
CDR3: CSATGGGPQHF
DNA: TGCAGTGCTACAGGCGGGGGACCCCAGCATTTT

J: TRBJ1-5
size: .
D: .
V: TRBV29-1
CDR3: CSAGVGASQPQHF
DNA: TGCAGCGCCGGGGTGGGGGCAAGTCAGCCCCAGCATTTT

J: TRBJ2-2
size: .
D: TRBD2
V: TRBV11-3
CDR3: CASSMSSGGWNTGELFF
DNA: TGTGCCAGCAGTATGTCTAGCGGGGGTTGGAACACCGGGGAGCTGTTTTTT

J: TRBJ2-1
size: .
D: .
V: TRBV6-5
CDR3: CASSLTRNSYNEQFF
DNA: TGTGCCAGCAGTCTGACACGAAACTCCTACAATGAGCAGTTCTTC

J: TRBJ2-3
size: .
D: TRBD2
V: TRBV27
CDR3: CASSLILAGEGGRGGTDTQYF
DNA: TGTGCCAGCAGTTTAATACTAGCGGGAGAGGGTGGGCGAGGTGGGACAGATACGCAGTATTTT

J: TRBJ1-1
size: .
D: .
V: TRBV19
CDR3: CASSIVTGWVFF
DNA: TGTGCCAGTAGTATCGTAACAGGGTGGGTGTTCTTT

J: TRBJ1-4
size: .
D: .
V: TRBV7-9
CDR3: CASSSGLLMKNEKLFF
DNA: TGTGCCAGCAGCTCGGGACTGCTGATGAAGAATGAAAAACTGTTTTTT

J: TRBJ1-5
size: .
D: TRBD1
V: TRBV3-1/TRBV3-2
CDR3: CASSLGTGAHQPQHF
DNA: TGTGCCAGCAGCCTCGGGACAGGGGCCCACCAGCCCCAGCATTTT

J: TRBJ2-1
size: .
D: TRBD1
V: TRBV4-3
CDR3: CASSQDIFGTGGDNEQFF
DNA: TGCGCCAGCAGCCAAGATATATTCGGGACAGGGGGGGACAATGAGCAGTTCTTC

J: TRBJ2-1
size: .
D: .
V: TRBV11-3
CDR3: CASSYSRGNEQFF
DNA: TGTGCCAGCAGCTACTCTAGGGGCAATGAGCAGTTCTTC

J: TRBJ2-7
size: .
D: TRBD2
V: TRBV5-1
CDR3: CASSVLAGGYEQYF
DNA: TGCGCCAGCAGCGTACTAGCGGGGGGCTACGAGCAGTACTTC

J: TRBJ2-7
size: .
D: .
V: TRBV12-3/TRBV12-4
CDR3: CASSSGYEQYF
DNA: TGTGCCAGCAGCTCAGGGTACGAGCAGTACTTC

J: TRBJ1-1
size: .
D: TRBD1
V: TRBV18
CDR3: CASSSSRDRGFRNTEAFF
DNA: TGTGCCAGCTCATCCTCACGGGACAGGGGATTCCGAAACACTGAAGCTTTCTTT

J: TRBJ2-3
size: .
D: TRBD2
V: TRBV9
CDR3: CASSPSGIRDTQYF
DNA: TGTGCCAGCAGCCCTAGCGGGATTAGAGATACGCAGTATTTT

J: TRBJ2-1
size: .
D: .
V: TRBV2
CDR3: CASRPGHQIGNEQFF
DNA: TGTGCCAGCCGGCCGGGACACCAGATTGGGAATGAGCAGTTCTTC

J: TRBJ2-3
size: once
D: .
V: TRBV13
CDR3: CATVYGDTQYF
DNA: TGTGCCACCGTGTATGGCGATACGCAGTATTTT

J: TRBJ2-7
size: .
D: .
V: TRBV27
CDR3: CASSYSRDYEQYF
DNA: TGTGCCAGCAGTTATTCGCGGGACTACGAGCAGTACTTC

J: TRBJ1-6
size: .
D: TRBD1
V: TRBV5-4
CDR3: CASSINRGSYNSPLHF
DNA: TGTGCCAGCAGCATAAACAGGGGCTCCTATAATTCACCCCTCCACTTT

J: TRBJ2-1
size: .
D: TRBD2
V: TRBV10-3
CDR3: CAISGSRRLAGAWVYNEQFF
DNA: TGTGCCATCAGTGGGTCGAGGCGGCTAGCGGGAGCCTGGGTATACAATGAGCAGTTCTTC

J: TRBJ2-7
size: few
D: .
V: TRBV5-1
CDR3: CASSLGLFPYEQYF
DNA: TGCGCCAGCAGCCTGGGACTGTTCCCCTACGAGCAGTACTTC

J: TRBJ2-1
size: .
D: .
V: TRBV7-2
CDR3: CASLSGSSYNEQFF
DNA: TGTGCCAGCCTAAGTGGTAGCTCCTACAATGAGCAGTTCTTC

J: TRBJ1-4
size: .
D: .
V: TRBV6-5
CDR3: CASSKRRATNEKLFF
DNA: TGTGCCAGCAGTAAGCGTAGAGCAACTAATGAAAAACTGTTTTTT

J: TRBJ1-4
size: .
D: .
V: TRBV6-5
CDR3: CASSWEKGIEKLFF
DNA: TGTGCCAGCAGCTGGGAAAAGGGGATTGAAAAACTGTTTTTT

J: TRBJ1-3
size: .
D: .
V: TRBV7-6
CDR3: CASSLYQGRSGNTIYF
DNA: TGTGCCAGCAGCTTATACCAGGGGCGGTCTGGAAACACCATATATTTT

J: TRBJ2-3
size: .
D: .
V: TRBV28
CDR3: CASTTAGRYTQYF
DNA: TGTGCCAGCACCACCGCGGGAAGGTATACGCAGTATTTT

J: TRBJ1-2
size: .
D: .
V: TRBV2
CDR3: CASRGWGNYGYTF
DNA: TGTGCCAGCAGGGGCTGGGGCAACTATGGCTACACCTTC

J: TRBJ2-1
size: .
D: TRBD2
V: TRBV5-4
CDR3: CASSLRLAAYNEQFF
DNA: TGTGCCAGCAGCTTGAGGCTAGCGGCCTACAATGAGCAGTTCTTC

J: TRBJ2-6
size: .
D: .
V: TRBV9
CDR3: CASSVEGAPGANVLTF
DNA: TGTGCCAGCAGCGTAGAAGGGGCGCCCGGGGCCAACGTCCTGACTTTC

J: TRBJ2-7
size: .
D: .
V: TRBV7-9
CDR3: CASSLALNIPGEQYF
DNA: TGTGCCAGCAGCTTAGCCCTAAACATCCCCGGGGAGCAGTACTTC

J: TRBJ1-1
size: .
D: .
V: TRBV11-2
CDR3: CASSIQVTGTEAFF
DNA: TGTGCCAGCAGCATACAGGTTACGGGCACTGAAGCTTTCTTT

J: TRBJ1-1
size: once
D: .
V: TRBV11-2
CDR3: CASSGGGVSWTEAFF
DNA: TGTGCCAGCAGCGGTGGCGGCGTCAGTTGGACTGAAGCTTTCTTT

J: TRBJ2-7
size: .
D: .
V: TRBV9
CDR3: CASSAFLGGAYEQYF
DNA: TGTGCCAGCAGCGCCTTTCTAGGTGGTGCCTACGAGCAGTACTTC

J: TRBJ2-2
size: .
D: .
V: TRBV7-2
CDR3: CASSATSPYAPVNTGELFF
DNA: TGTGCCAGCAGCGCCACGAGCCCCTACGCGCCGGTAAACACCGGGGAGCTGTTTTTT

J: TRBJ2-7
size: .
D: .
V: TRBV29-1
CDR3: CSVEDGLLDSYEQYF
DNA: TGCAGCGTTGAAGATGGGCTACTAGACTCCTACGAGCAGTACTTC

J: TRBJ2-3
size: .
D: TRBD2
V: TRBV9
CDR3: CASSSQAGESTDTQYF
DNA: TGTGCCAGCAGCTCTCAGGCGGGAGAGAGCACAGATACGCAGTATTTT

J: TRBJ2-7
size: once
D: .
V: TRBV27
CDR3: CASRAMGLGGRLVGEQYF
DNA: TGTGCCAGCAGAGCCATGGGCTTGGGGGGTCGCTTGGTAGGTGAGCAGTACTTC

J: TRBJ1-6
size: .
D: .
V: TRBV6-2/TRBV6-3
CDR3: CASSYEEGWGSPLHF
DNA: TGTGCCAGCAGTTACGAGGAGGGATGGGGTTCACCCCTCCACTTT

J: TRBJ2-1
size: .
D: TRBD1
V: TRBV5-8
CDR3: CASSPRQGWFF
DNA: TGTGCCAGCAGCCCCCGACAGGGATGGTTCTTC

J: TRBJ2-4
size: .
D: .
V: TRBV4-3
CDR3: CASSQARGDSLGGIQYF
DNA: TGCGCCAGCAGCCAAGCCAGGGGGGACTCCCTGGGGGGCATTCAGTACTTC

J: TRBJ1-5
size: once
D: .
V: TRBV5-1
CDR3: CASSLEGLNQPQHF
DNA: TGCGCCAGCAGCTTGGAGGGGCTCAATCAGCCCCAGCATTTT

J: TRBJ2-7
size: few
D: .
V: TRBV5-8
CDR3: CASSFTGSVGPHEQYF
DNA: TGTGCCAGCAGCTTTACAGGGTCGGTCGGTCCCCACGAGCAGTACTTC

J: TRBJ2-3
size: .
D: TRBD2
V: TRBV5-4
CDR3: CASSFGLAPGGDTQYF
DNA: TGTGCCAGCAGCTTTGGTTTAGCCCCGGGGGGGGATACGCAGTATTTT